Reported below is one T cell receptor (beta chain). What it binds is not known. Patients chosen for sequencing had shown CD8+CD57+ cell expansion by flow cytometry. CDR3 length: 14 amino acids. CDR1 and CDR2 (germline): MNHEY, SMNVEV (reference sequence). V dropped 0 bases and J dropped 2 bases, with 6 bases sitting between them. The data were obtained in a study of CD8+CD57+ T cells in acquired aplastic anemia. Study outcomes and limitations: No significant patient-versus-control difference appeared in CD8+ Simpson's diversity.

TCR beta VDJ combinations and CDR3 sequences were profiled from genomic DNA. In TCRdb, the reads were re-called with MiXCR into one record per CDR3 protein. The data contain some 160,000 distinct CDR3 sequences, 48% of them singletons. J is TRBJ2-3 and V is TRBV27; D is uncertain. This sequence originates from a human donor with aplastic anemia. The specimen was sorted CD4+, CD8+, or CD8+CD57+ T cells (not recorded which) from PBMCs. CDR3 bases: TGTGCCAGCAGTTTATCCGGAGTCACAGATACGCAGTATTTT. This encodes CASSLSGVTDTQYF.